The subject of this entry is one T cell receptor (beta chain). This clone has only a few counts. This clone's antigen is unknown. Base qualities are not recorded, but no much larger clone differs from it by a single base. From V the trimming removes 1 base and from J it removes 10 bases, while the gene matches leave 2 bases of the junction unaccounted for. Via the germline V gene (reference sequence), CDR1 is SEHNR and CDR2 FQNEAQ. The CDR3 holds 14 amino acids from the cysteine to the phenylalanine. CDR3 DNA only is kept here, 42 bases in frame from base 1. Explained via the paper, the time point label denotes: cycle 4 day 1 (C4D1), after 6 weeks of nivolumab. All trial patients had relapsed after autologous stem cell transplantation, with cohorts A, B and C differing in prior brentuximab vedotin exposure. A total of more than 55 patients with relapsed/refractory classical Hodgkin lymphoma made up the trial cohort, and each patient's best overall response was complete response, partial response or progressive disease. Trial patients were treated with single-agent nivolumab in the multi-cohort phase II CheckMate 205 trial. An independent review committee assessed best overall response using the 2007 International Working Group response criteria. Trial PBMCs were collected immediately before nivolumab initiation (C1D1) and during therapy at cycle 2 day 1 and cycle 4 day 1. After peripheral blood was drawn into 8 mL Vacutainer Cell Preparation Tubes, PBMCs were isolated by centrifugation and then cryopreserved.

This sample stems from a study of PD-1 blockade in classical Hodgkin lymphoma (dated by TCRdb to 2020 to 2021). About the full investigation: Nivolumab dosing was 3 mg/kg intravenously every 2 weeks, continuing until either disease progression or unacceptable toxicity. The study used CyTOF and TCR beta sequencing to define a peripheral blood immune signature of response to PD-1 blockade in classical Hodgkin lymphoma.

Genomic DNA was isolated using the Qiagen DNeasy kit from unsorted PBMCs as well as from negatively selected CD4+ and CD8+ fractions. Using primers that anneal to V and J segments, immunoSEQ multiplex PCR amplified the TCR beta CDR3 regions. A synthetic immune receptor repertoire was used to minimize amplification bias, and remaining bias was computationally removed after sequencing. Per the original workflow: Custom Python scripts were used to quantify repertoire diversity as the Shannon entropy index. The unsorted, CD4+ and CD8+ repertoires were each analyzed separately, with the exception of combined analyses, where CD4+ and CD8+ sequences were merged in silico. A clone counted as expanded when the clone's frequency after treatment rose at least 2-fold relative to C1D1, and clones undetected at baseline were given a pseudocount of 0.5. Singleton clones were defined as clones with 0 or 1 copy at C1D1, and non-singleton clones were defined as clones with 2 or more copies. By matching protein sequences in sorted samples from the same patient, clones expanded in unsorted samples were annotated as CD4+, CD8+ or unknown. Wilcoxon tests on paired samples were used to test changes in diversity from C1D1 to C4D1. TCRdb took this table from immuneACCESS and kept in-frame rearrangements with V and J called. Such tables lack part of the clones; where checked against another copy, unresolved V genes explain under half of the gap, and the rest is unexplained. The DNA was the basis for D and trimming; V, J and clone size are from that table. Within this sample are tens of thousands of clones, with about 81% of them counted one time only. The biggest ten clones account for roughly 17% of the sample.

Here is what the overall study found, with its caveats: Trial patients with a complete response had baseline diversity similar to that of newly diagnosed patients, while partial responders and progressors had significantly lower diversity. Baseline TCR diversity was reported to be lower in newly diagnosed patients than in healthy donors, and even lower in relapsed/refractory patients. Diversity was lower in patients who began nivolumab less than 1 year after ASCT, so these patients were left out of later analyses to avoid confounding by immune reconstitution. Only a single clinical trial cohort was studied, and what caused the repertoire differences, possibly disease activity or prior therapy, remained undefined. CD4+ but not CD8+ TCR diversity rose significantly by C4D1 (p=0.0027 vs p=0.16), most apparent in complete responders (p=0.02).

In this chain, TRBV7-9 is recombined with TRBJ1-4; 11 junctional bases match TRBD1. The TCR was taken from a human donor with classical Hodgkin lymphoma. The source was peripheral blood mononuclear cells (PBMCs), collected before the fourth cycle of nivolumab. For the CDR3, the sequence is CASSLGTGGGKLFF. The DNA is TGTGCCAGCAGCTTAGGGACAGGGGGCGGAAAACTGTTTTTT.